These 7 T cell receptor beta chains originate from one sample sequenced in a study of shared clonotypes between healthy human individuals. Sequencing was performed with immunoSEQ multiplex PCR; in TCRdb, only in-frame clones are kept and a portion is missing. The table records hundreds of thousands of clones, around three quarters of them present only once. The sample was PBMCs. Source of these receptors: a woman aged 40 to 50 in good health. Some clones in this sample may be carry-over from other donors' samples.

CDR3 region: CASSATGLQETQYF. CDR3 coding DNA: TGTGCCAGCAGCGCGACGGGACTGCAAGAGACCCAGTACTTC. The V call is TRBV7-3, the J call TRBJ2-5; perhaps TRBD2 as D (6 bases). The CDR3 contains 14 residues. V gave up 5 bases and J gave up 2 bases, with 12 bases separating them. Germline lookup yields CDR1 SGHTA and CDR2 FQGTGA.

The chain is built from TRBV5-1 and TRBJ2-2; D may be TRBD2 (6 bases). The CDR3 is 16 residues long. With 3 bases removed from V and 2 bases from J, the gap between germline ends came to 14 bases. Germline V gene data show CDR1 as SGHRS and CDR2 as YFSETQ. The CDR3 region is CASSSYAGTNTGELFF. CDR3 in DNA: TGCGCCAGCAGCTCCTATGCCGGGACTAACACCGGGGAGCTGTTTTTT.

Details on this clone: At the DNA level, this CDR3 is encoded by other sequences in the same sample as well. CDR3 nucleotides: TGTGCCAGCAGCGTAGGGTTGAACTCCTACGAGCAGTACTTC. Protein product: CASSVGLNSYEQYF. The J gene is TRBJ2-7, the V gene TRBV9; D not certain. The V end was cut by 0 bases, the J end by 0 bases, with 7 bases between. The CDR3 contains 14 residues. CDR1 and CDR2 (germline): SGDLS, YYNGEE.

To note about this clone: No conserved phenylalanine or tryptophan is present at the end of the CDR3, so a read error is the likely explanation. The chain uses TRBV2 and TRBJ1-1; D is undetermined. Germline assignment: CDR1 SNHLY and CDR2 FYNNEI. Trimming left V 8 bases short and J 1 base short, with 14 bases between. There are 14 residues in the CDR3. CDR3 sequence: CASVGPLSNTEAFS. In nucleotides, the CDR3 is TGTGCCAGCGTCGGACCTCTATCGAACACTGAAGCTTTCTCT.

This rearrangement joins TRBV7-2 to TRBJ2-7; possibly TRBD2 for D (7 bases). Trimming pared 2 bases from V and 4 bases from J, leaving 12 bases between. The CDR3 sequence is 14 residues long. Germline V gene data show CDR1 as SGHTA and CDR2 as FQGNSA. The CDR3 DNA reads as TGTGCCAGCAGCTTAACCAGGGGAGGGTACGAGCAGTACTTC. Its translation is CASSLTRGGYEQYF.

On this clone: A far bigger clonotype differs at one base, so this is likely a read error. This rearrangement joins TRBV29-1 to TRBJ2-7, with a possible D match to TRBD1 (5 bases). Germline V gene data show CDR1 as SQVTM and CDR2 as ANQGSEA. This CDR3 is 15 amino acids long. In DNA, the CDR3 is TGCGGCGTAGCCTCAGGGTTTCTCGGGCTTAGGGAGCAGTACTTC. It yields the protein CGVASGFLGLREQYF.

The chain uses TRBV27 and TRBJ1-4; D remains ambiguous. Trimming took 3 bases from V and 3 from J, leaving 11 bases between them. Germline values: CDR1 MNHEY, CDR2 SMNVEV (reference sequence). This CDR3 comprises 15 residues. The CDR3 here is CASSFLREPNEKLFF. Written as DNA, the CDR3 is TGTGCCAGCAGTTTCCTCCGGGAGCCTAATGAAAAACTGTTTTTT.